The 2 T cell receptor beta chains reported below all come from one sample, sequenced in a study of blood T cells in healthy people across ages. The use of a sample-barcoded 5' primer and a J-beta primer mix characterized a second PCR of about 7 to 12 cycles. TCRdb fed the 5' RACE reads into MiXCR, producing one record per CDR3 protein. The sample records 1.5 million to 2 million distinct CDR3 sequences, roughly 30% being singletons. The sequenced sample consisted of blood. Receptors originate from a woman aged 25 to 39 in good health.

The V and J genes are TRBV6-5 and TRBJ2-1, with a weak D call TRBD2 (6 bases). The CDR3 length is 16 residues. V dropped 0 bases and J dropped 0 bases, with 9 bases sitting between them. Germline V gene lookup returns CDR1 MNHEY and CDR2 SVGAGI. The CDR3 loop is CASSYSRGSSYNEQFF. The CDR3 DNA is TGTGCCAGCAGTTACTCTCGGGGGAGCTCCTACAATGAGCAGTTCTTC.

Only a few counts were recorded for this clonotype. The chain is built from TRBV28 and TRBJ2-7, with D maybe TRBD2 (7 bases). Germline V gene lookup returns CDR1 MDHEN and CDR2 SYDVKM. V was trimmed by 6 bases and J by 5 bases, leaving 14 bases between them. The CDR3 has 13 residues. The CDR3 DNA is TGTGCCAGCAGCCCCCTGGGGGGGCACGAGCAGTACTTC. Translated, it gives CASSPLGGHEQYF.